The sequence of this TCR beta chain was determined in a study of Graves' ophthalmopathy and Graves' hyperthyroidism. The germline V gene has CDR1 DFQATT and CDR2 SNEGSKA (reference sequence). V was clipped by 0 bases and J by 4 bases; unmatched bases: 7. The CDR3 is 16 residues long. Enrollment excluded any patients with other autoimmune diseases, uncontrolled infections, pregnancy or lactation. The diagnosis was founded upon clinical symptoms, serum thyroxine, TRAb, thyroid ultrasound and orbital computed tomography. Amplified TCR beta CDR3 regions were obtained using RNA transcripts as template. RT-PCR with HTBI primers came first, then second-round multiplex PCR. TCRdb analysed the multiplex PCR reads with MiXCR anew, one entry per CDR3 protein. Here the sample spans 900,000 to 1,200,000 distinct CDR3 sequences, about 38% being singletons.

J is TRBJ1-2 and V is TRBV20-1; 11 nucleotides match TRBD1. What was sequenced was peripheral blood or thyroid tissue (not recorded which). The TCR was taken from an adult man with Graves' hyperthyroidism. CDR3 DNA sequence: TGCAGTGCTAGAGATCCCGGACAGGGGGCTCGCTATGGCTACACCTTC. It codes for CSARDPGQGARYGYTF.